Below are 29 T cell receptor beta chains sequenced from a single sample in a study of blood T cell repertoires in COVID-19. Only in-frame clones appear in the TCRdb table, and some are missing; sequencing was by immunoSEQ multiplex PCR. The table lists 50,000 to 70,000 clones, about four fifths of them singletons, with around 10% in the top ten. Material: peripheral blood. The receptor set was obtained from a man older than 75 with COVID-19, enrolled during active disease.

The CDR3 is CASSYHRQGGSGNTIYF. The CDR3 nucleotides are TGTGCCAGCAGCTACCACCGACAGGGCGGCTCTGGAAACACCATATATTTT. The chain is built from TRBV4-2 and TRBJ1-3, with 7 bases matching TRBD1. Germline CDR1 and CDR2: LGHNA and YNFKEQ. The junction had 10 bases not matched to a gene; V was cut back by 5 bases and J by 0 bases. The CDR3 spans 17 residues.

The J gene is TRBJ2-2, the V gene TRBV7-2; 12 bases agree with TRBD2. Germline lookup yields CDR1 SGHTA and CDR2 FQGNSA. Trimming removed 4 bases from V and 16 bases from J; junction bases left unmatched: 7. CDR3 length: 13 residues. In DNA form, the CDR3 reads TGTGCCAGCAGCTGGAGACTAGCGGGAGAGGGGTTTTTT. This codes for CASSWRLAGEGFF.

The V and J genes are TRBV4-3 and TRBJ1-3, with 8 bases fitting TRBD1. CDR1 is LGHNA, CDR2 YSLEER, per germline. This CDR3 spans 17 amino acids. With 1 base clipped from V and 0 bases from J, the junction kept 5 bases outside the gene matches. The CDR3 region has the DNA TGCGCCAGCAGCCAAGCGGGACAGGTCCGCTCTGGAAACACCATATATTTT. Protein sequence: CASSQAGQVRSGNTIYF.

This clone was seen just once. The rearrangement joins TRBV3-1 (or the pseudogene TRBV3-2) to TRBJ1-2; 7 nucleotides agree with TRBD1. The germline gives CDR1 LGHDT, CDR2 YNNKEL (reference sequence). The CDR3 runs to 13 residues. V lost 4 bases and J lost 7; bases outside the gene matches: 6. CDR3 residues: CASSPDRAGGYTF. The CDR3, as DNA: TGTGCCAGCAGCCCTGACAGGGCGGGTGGCTACACCTTC.

The CDR3 reads CASSVGSSGGARETQYF. For the CDR3, the DNA is TGTGCCAGCAGCGTAGGGTCTAGCGGGGGTGCCCGGGAGACCCAGTACTTC. The J gene is TRBJ2-5, the V gene TRBV9, with 10 positions matching TRBD2. Germline V CDR1 and CDR2: SGDLS, YYNGEE. The CDR3 loop spans 17 amino acids. The trim removed 0 bases at V and 5 bases at J, leaving 10 bases unmatched.

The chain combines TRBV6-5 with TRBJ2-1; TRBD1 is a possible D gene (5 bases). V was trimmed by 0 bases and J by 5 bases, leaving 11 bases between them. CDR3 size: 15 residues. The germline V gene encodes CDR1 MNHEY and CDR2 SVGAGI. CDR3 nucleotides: TGTGCCAGCAGTTACTCGACAGACATCCACAATGAGCAGTTCTTC. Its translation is CASSYSTDIHNEQFF.

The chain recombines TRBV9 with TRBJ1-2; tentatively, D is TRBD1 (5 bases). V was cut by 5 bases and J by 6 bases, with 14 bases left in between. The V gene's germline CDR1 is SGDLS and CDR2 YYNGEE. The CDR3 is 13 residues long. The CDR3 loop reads CASRGGDYNGYTF. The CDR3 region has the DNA TGTGCCAGCAGGGGAGGGGATTACAATGGCTACACCTTC.

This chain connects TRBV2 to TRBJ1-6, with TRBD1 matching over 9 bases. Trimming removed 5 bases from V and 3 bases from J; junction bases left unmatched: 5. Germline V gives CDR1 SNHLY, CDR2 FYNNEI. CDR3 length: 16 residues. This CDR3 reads CASSLQGADYNSPLHF. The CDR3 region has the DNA TGTGCCAGCAGTTTACAGGGGGCTGACTATAATTCACCCCTCCACTTT.

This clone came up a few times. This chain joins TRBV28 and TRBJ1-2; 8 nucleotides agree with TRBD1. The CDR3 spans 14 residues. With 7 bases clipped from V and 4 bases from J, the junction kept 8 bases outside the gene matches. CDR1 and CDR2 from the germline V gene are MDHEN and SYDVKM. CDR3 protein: CASTKSGTGYGYTF. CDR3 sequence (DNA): TGTGCCAGCACTAAAAGTGGGACAGGCTATGGCTACACCTTC.

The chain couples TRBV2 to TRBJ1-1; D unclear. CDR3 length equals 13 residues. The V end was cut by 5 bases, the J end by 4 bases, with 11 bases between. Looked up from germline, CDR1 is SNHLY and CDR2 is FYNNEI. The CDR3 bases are TGTGCCAGCAGTACGACTGGGAGCACTGAAGCTTTCTTT. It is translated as CASSTTGSTEAFF.

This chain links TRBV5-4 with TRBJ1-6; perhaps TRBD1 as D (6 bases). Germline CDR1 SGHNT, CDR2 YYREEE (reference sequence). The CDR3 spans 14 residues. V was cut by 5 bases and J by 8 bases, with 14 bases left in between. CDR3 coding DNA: TGTGCCAGCAGGCGACAGGACCCGCATTCACCCCTCCACTTT. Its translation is CASRRQDPHSPLHF.

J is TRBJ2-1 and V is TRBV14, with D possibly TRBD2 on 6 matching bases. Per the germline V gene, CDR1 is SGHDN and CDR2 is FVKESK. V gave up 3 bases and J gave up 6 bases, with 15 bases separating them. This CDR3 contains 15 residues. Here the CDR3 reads CASSQLTRIGNEQFF. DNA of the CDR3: TGTGCCAGCAGCCAGTTGACTAGAATCGGCAATGAGCAGTTCTTC.

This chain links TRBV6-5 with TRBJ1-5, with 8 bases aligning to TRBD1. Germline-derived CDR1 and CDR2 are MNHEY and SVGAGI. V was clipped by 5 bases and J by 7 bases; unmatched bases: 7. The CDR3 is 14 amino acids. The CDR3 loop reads CASSQTGGGQPQHF. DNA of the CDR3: TGTGCCAGCAGTCAAACAGGGGGAGGGCAGCCCCAGCATTTT.

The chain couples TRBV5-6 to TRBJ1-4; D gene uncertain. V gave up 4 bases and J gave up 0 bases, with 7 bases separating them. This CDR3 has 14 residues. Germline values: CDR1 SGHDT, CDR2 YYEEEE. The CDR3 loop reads CASSRRATNEKLFF. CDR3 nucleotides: TGTGCCAGCAGCCGAAGAGCAACTAATGAAAAACTGTTTTTT.

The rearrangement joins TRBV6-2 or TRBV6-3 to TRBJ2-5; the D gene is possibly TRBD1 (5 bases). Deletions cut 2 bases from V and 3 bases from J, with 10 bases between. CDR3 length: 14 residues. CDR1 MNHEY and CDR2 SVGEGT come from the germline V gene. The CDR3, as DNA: TGTGCCAGCAGTTACCATGACAGTAAAGAGACCCAGTACTTC. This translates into CASSYHDSKETQYF.

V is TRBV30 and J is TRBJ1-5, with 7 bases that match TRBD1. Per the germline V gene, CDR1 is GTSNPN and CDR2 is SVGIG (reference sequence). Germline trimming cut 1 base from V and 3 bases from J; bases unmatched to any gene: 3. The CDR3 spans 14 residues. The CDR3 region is CAWSEGQINQPQHF. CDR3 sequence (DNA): TGTGCCTGGAGTGAGGGACAGATCAATCAGCCCCAGCATTTT. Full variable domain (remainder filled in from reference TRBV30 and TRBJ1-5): SQTIHQWPATLVQPVGSPLSLECTVEGTSNPNLYWYRQAAGRGLQLLFYSVGIGQISSEVPQNLSASRPQDRQFILSSKKLLLSDSGFYLCAWSEGQINQPQHFGDGTRLSIL.

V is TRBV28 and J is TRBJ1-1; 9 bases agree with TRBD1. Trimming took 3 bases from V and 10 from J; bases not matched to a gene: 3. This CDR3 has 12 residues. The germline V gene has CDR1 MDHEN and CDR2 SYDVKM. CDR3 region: CASSLEDRGAFF. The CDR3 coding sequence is TGTGCCAGCAGTTTGGAGGACAGGGGAGCTTTCTTT.

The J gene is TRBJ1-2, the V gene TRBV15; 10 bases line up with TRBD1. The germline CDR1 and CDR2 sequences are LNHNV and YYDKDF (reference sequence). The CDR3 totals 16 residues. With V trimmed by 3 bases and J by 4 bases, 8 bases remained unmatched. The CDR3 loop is CATSRGTGEVGYGYTF. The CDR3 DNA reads TGTGCCACCAGCAGGGGGACAGGGGAAGTTGGCTATGGCTACACCTTC.

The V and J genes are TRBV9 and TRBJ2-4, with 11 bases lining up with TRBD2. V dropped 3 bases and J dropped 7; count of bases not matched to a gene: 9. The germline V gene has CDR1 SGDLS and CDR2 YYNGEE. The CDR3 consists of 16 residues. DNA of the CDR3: TGTGCCAGCAGCGCCCGTGGTAGCGGGGGGGGGAACATTCAGTACTTC. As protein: CASSARGSGGGNIQYF. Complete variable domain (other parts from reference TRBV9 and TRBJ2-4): DSGVTQTPKHLITATGQRVTLRCSPRSGDLSVYWYQQSLDQGLQFLIQYYNGEERAKGNILERFSAQQFPDLHSELNLSSLELGDSALYFCASSARGSGGGNIQYFGAGTRLSVL.

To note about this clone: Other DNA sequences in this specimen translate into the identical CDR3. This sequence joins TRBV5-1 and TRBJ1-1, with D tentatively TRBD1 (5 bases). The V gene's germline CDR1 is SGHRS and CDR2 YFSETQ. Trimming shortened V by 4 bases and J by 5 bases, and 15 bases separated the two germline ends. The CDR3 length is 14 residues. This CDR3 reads CASSPGTGGTEAFF. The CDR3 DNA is TGCGCCAGCAGCCCGGGGACGGGGGGGACTGAAGCTTTCTTT.

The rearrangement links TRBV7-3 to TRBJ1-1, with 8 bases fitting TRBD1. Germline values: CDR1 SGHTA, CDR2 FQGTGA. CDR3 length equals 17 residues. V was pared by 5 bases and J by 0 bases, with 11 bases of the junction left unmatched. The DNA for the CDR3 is TGTGCCAGCAGCCCCACACCGACAGGGGTGGTGAACACTGAAGCTTTCTTT. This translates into CASSPTPTGVVNTEAFF.

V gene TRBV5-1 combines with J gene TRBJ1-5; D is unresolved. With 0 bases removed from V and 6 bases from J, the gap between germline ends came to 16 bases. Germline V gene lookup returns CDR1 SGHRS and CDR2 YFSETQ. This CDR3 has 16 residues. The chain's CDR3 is CASSLEGPGGSQPQHF. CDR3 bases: TGCGCCAGCAGCTTGGAAGGGCCCGGAGGAAGTCAGCCCCAGCATTTT.

For the CDR3, the DNA is TGTGCCAGCAGCTCGACGCCGACAGGGAGGTCAGTAAGCAATCAGCCCCAGCATTTT. As protein: CASSSTPTGRSVSNQPQHF. This chain links TRBV6-2 or TRBV6-3 with TRBJ1-5; 7 nucleotides match TRBD1. Per the germline V gene, CDR1 is MNHEY and CDR2 is SVGEGT. V gave up 6 bases and J gave up 1 base; unmatched junction bases: 18. The CDR3 is 19 residues long.

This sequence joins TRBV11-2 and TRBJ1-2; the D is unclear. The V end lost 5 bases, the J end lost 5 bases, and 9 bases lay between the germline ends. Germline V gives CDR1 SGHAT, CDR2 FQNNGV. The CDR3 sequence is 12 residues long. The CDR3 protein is CASSQARYGYTF. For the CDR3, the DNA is TGTGCCAGCAGCCAAGCTAGGTATGGCTACACCTTC.

The CDR3 DNA is TGTGCCAGCAGCTGGACGGGGGCAGGGGGTCAGCCCCAGCATTTT. Its protein is CASSWTGAGGQPQHF. This sequence joins TRBV7-9 and TRBJ1-5; 7 nucleotides agree with TRBD1. The ends lost 4 bases at V and 6 bases at J; junction bases unmatched: 9. CDR3 length: 15 amino acids. From germline, CDR1 is SEHNR and CDR2 FQNEAQ (reference sequence).

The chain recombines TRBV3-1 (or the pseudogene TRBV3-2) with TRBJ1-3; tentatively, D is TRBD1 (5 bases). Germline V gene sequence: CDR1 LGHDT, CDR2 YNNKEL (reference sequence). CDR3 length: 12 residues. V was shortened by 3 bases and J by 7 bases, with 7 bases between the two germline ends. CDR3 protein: CASSQGPNTIYF. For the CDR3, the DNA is TGTGCCAGCAGCCAGGGGCCGAACACCATATATTTT.

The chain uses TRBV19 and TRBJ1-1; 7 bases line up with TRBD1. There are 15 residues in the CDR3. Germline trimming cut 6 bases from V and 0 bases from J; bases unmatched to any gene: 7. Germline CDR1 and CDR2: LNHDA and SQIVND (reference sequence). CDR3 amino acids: CASRGVGTVNTEAFF. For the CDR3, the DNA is TGTGCCAGTAGGGGGGTAGGGACAGTGAACACTGAAGCTTTCTTT. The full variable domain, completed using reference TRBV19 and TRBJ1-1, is DGGITQSPKYLFRKEGQNVTLSCEQNLNHDAMYWYRQDPGQGLRLIYYSQIVNDFQKGDIAEGYSVSREKKESFPLTVTSAQKNPTAFYLCASRGVGTVNTEAFFGQGTRLTVV.

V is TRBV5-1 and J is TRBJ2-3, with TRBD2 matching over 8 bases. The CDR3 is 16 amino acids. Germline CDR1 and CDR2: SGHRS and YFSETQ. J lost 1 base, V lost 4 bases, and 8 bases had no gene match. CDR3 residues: CASSGPAGVRTDTQYF. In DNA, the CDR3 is TGCGCCAGCAGCGGACCAGCGGGGGTCCGCACAGATACGCAGTATTTT.

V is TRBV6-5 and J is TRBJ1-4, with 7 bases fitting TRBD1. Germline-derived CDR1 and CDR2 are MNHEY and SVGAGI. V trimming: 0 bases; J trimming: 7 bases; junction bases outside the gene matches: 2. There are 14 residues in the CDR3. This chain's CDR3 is CASSYSQGGEKLFF. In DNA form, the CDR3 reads TGTGCCAGCAGTTACTCGCAGGGGGGTGAAAAACTGTTTTTT.